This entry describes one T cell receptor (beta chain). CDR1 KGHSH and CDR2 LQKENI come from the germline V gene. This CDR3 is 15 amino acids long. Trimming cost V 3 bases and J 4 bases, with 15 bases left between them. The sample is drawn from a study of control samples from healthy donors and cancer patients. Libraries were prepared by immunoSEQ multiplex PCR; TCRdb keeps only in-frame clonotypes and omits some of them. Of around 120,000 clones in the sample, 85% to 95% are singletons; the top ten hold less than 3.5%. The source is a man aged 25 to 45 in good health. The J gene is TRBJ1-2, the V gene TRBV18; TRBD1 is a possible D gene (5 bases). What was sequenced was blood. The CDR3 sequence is CASSPSRGDGYGYTF. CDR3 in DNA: TGTGCCAGCTCACCGAGCCGGGGGGACGGCTATGGCTACACCTTC.